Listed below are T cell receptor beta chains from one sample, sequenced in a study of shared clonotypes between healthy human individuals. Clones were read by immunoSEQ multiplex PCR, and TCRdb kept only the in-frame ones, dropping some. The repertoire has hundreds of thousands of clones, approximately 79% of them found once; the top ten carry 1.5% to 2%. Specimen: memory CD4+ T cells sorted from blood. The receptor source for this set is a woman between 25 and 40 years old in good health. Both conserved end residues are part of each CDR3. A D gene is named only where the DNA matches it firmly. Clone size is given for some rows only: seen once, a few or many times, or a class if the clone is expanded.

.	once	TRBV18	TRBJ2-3	TGTGCCAGCTCACCACCCACGGTGGATACGCAGTATTTT	CASSPPTVDTQYF
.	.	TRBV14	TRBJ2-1	TGTGCCAGCAGCCAAACTACAGGGTCAGAGCAGTTCTTC	CASSQTTGSEQFF
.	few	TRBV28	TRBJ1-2	TGTGCCAGCAGTTCCACTCTACTCCCTCGGGGCTACACCTTC	CASSSTLLPRGYTF
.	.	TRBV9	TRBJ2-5	TGTGCCAGCAGCGTAACGGGATTCCAAGAGACCCAGTACTTC	CASSVTGFQETQYF
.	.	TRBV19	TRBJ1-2	TGTGCCAGTAGTAACCAGGGGATGGGGAACTATGGCTACACCTTC	CASSNQGMGNYGYTF
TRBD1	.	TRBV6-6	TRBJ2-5	TGTGCCAGCAGCACAGGGGTTTACGAAATGGCCGAGACCCAGTACTTC	CASSTGVYEMAETQYF
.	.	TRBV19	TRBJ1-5	TGTGCCAGTAGTACCCCCCACCTCGGGGGGAGCAATCAGCCCCAGCATTTT	CASSTPHLGGSNQPQHF
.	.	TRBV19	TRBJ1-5	TGTGCCAGTAATGACGGCAGGGGAAAGGGCAATCAGCCCCAGCATTTT	CASNDGRGKGNQPQHF
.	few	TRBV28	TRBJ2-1	TGTGCCAGCAGACACCGTTTGACGGGGAGCTCCTACAATGAGCAGTTCTTC	CASRHRLTGSSYNEQFF
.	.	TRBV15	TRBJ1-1	TGTGCCACCAGCCTCCCCGGGTATCTGGACACTGAAGCTTTCTTT	CATSLPGYLDTEAFF
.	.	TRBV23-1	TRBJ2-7	TGCGCCAGCAGGCCCCAGGGGGGGGAATACGAGCAGTACTTC	CASRPQGGEYEQYF
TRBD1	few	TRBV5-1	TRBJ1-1	TGCGCCAGCAGCTCCCAGGGGGCGCGGGACACTGAAGCTTTCTTT	CASSSQGARDTEAFF
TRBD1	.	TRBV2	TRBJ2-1	TGTGCCAGCAGGTACGGACAGGGCGACAATGAGCAGTTCTTC	CASRYGQGDNEQFF
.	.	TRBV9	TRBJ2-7	TGTGCCAGCAGCGCCGAGGAACGGGCCTCCTACGAGCAGTACTTC	CASSAEERASYEQYF
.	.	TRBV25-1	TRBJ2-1	TGTGCCAGCAGTGAAGATTATGACGGGGACGGAAACAATGAGCAGTTCTTC	CASSEDYDGDGNNEQFF
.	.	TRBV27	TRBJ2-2	TGTGCCAGCAGTTACCGAGGGGGAAACACCGGGGAGCTGTTTTTT	CASSYRGGNTGELFF
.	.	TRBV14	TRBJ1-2	TGTGCCAGCAGCCAAGGTTTACTTGTCACAGCCGACTATGGCTACACCTTC	CASSQGLLVTADYGYTF
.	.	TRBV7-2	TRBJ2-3	TGTGCCAGCAGCCCTATGGGAAGCGGATTAGCCCTTGATACGCAGTATTTT	CASSPMGSGLALDTQYF
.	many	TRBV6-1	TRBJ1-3	TGTGCCAGCAGTGCGGCCAACTCTGGAAACACCATATATTTT	CASSAANSGNTIYF
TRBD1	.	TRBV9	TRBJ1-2	TGTGCCAGCAGCGTACAGGGGGGAGGCTACACCTTC	CASSVQGGGYTF
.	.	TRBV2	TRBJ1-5	TGTGCCAGCAGACCAGGGGAAAATCAGCCCCAGCATTTT	CASRPGENQPQHF
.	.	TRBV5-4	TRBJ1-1	TGTGCCTCTCAGACCGCCTTTGGTGAAGCTTTCTTT	CASQTAFGEAFF
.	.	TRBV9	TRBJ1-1	TGTGCCAGCAGCGTAGCTGTGGGACAGAACACTGAAGCTTTCTTT	CASSVAVGQNTEAFF
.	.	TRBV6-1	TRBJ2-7	TGTGCCAGCAGTGAAACGGACAGTACTCCGGAGCAGTACTTC	CASSETDSTPEQYF
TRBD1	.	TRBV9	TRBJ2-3	TGTGCCAGCAGCTTGACAGGGGCGAGAACAGATACGCAGTATTTT	CASSLTGARTDTQYF
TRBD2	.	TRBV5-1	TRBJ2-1	TGCGCCAGCAGCTTGACTAGCGGGATGAATGAGCAGTTCTTC	CASSLTSGMNEQFF
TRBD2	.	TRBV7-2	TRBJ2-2	TGTGCCAGCCAAGGGACTAGGGCCACCGGGGAGCTGTTTTTT	CASQGTRATGELFF
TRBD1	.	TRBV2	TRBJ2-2	TGTGCCAGCCGTACGGACAGGTCGAACACCGGGGAGCTGTTTTTT	CASRTDRSNTGELFF
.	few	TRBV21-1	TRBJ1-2	TGTGCCAGCACCCACCTTCATCCAAGGGGGAGGGGCAACTATGGCTACACCTTC	CASTHLHPRGRGNYGYTF
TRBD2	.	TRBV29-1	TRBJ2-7	TGCAGCGTTAGAGCGGGAGTAACCTCCTACGAGCAGTACTTC	CSVRAGVTSYEQYF
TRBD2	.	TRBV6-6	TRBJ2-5	TGTGCCAGCTGCCTAGCGGGAGGGCAAGAGACCCAGTACTTC	CASCLAGGQETQYF
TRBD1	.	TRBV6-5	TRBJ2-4	TGTGCCAGCAGTACGGACAGGGGGGTGAACATTCAGTACTTC	CASSTDRGVNIQYF
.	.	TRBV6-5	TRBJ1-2	TGTGCCAGCAGTCACCCAGCCAACTATGGCTACACCTTC	CASSHPANYGYTF
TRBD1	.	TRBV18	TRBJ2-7	TGTGCCAGCTCACCACGGGCCCCAGGGACAGGTTCCTCCTACGAGCAGTACTTC	CASSPRAPGTGSSYEQYF
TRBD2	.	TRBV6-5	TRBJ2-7	TGTGCCAGCAGGGAGACTAGCGGGAGCGGCTACGAGCAGTACTTC	CASRETSGSGYEQYF
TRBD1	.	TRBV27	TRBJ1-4	TGTGCCAGCAGTTTGATTGGACAGGTCGGTGAAAAACTGTTTTTT	CASSLIGQVGEKLFF
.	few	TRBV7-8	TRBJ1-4	TGTGCCAGCAGCGCAGGAATCGGAAAACTGTTTTTT	CASSAGIGKLFF
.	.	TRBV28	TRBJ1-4	TGTGCCAGCAGTTCCACCGACATGGAGGGTGAAAAACTGTTTTTT	CASSSTDMEGEKLFF
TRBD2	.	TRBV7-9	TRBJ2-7	TGTGCCAGCAGCTTAGGCGGCGGGGGTGGCTACGAGCAGTACTTC	CASSLGGGGGYEQYF
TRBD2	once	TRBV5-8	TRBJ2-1	TGTGCCAGCAGCTTGGCCGGTACTAGCGGGACCTACAATGAGCAGTTCTTC	CASSLAGTSGTYNEQFF
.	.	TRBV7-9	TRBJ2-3	TGTGCCAGCAGCTCGACAGCAAGCACAGATACGCAGTATTTT	CASSSTASTDTQYF
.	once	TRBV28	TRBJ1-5	TGTGCCAGCAGGGAAGCACCGGGTCTAAGCAATCAGCCCCAGCATTTT	CASREAPGLSNQPQHF
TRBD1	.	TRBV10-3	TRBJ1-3	TGTGCCACAAGGGGACAGGGTGGAGGAAACACCATATATTTT	CATRGQGGGNTIYF
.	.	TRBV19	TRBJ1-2	TGTGCCAGTAGCACGATCGGACAGAGGACTAACTATGGCTACACCTTC	CASSTIGQRTNYGYTF
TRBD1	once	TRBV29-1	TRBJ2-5	TGCAGCGTTCTCAGGGGGCTGGAAGAGACCCAGTACTTC	CSVLRGLEETQYF
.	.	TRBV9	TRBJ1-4	TGTGCCAGCAGCGTAGCTGGGGGGACGATCGGTGAAAAACTGTTTTTT	CASSVAGGTIGEKLFF
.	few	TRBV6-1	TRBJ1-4	TGTGCCAGCAGCGGGGGGCAGGGGAATGAAAAACTGTTTTTT	CASSGGQGNEKLFF
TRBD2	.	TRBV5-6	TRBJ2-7	TGTGCCAGCAGCTCGTCGTATCTAGCGGAGCCCTACGAGCAGTACTTC	CASSSSYLAEPYEQYF
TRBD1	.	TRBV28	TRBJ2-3	TGTGCCAGCAGTTCACCCGGACAGGGGGCTATTGTGGATACGCAGTATTTT	CASSSPGQGAIVDTQYF
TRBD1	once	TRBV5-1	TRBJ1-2	TGCGCCAGCAGCTTGTCGACAGGGGCTGATGGGGGCTACACCTTC	CASSLSTGADGGYTF
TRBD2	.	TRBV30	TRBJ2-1	TGTGCCTGGACCTCTAGCGGGAGGGCCAGTGAGCAGTTCTTC	CAWTSSGRASEQFF
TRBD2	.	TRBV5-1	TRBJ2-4	TGCGCCAGCAGCTGGGGACTAGCGGGAGCCAAAAACATTCAGTACTTC	CASSWGLAGAKNIQYF
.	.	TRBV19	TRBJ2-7	TGTGCCAGTAGTATAGAGGCAAGGGGGGCCTACGAGCAGTACTTC	CASSIEARGAYEQYF